Detailed here is one T cell receptor beta chain. Its antigen is unknown. No treatment of any kind had been given to any patient before thyroid surgery. The CDR3 is 18 amino acids. Germline V CDR1 and CDR2: MNHNS, SASEGT. V lost 5 bases to trimming and J lost 1 base; unmatched junction nucleotides: 14. This entry comes from a study of metastatic and nonmetastatic thyroid tumors. Overall study: Across blood and tumor or nodule tissue, repertoires from malignant and benign thyroid patients were compared with one another. The study's findings and limits: Versus benign nodules, malignant thyroid tumors reportedly had significantly higher TCR beta diversity, in blood and tumor.

Original analysis: A distant-metastasis classifier for papillary thyroid cancer was built using CDR3 differences across clinicopathological groups. TCRdb re-called the PCR reads with MiXCR. These V and J calls rely on TCRdb rather than the paper's analysis. The sample has tens of thousands of clones, 18% seen once. The chain carries TRBV6-1 and TRBJ2-1; 7 positions agree with TRBD2. This receptor was taken from a female donor with papillary thyroid cancer or a benign thyroid nodule (not recorded which). Some clones in this sample may be carry-over from other donors' samples. What was sequenced was blood. The CDR3 DNA is TGTGCCAGCAGTCCAAGCGGGGCTGGAGGTTGGTCCTACAATGAGCAGTTCTTC. Translation gives CASSPSGAGGWSYNEQFF.